The sequence of this T cell receptor (beta chain) was determined in a study of human T cells and chemical hapten exposure. Unique molecular identifiers were affixed to discrete cDNA molecules within the library. TCRdb fed the RACE reads into MiXCR, producing one record per CDR3 protein. The table has about 40,000 distinct CDR3 sequences, over 3% seen once; the top ten hold about 6.2%. This clonotype has more than one count but fewer than ten. The germline V gene has CDR1 LNHDA and CDR2 SQIVND (reference sequence). The CDR3 spans 15 residues. The V and J ends lost 2 bases and 0 bases respectively, with 10 bases between them. As for time point: patch test 2, 6 weeks after DPC sensitization. Treatment of the sample: therapeutic diphenylcyclopropenone sensitization with weekly scalp DPC. Total RNA was extracted from unfractionated whole blood.

The clonotype comes from a man aged 35 to 55 with alopecia areata. Some clones in this sample may be carry-over from other donors' samples. The chain recombines TRBV19 with TRBJ1-1; D ambiguous. The specimen comprised whole blood, sampled in connection with sensitization to the hapten diphenylcyclopropenone (DPC). CDR3: CASSISADMNTEAFF. CDR3 DNA: TGTGCCAGTAGTATAAGTGCGGATATGAACACTGAAGCTTTCTTT.